These T cell receptor beta chains were read from a single sample in a study of PD-1 blockade in mismatch repair-deficient tumors. TCRdb keeps only in-frame clones here, not all; method: immunoSEQ multiplex PCR. This table has 12,000 to 15,000 clones, 70% to 85% appearing once. The starting material was PBMCs, obtained approximately 15 weeks after starting pembrolizumab. The receptor set was obtained from an adult with mismatch repair-deficient cancer. CDR3s include the opening cysteine and the closing phenylalanine or tryptophan. The D gene is left open where the match is weak. Where a row states a size, it is once, few, many or the class of an expanded clone; other rows omit it.

d_gene	v_gene	j_gene	abundance	CDR3aa	CDR3nt
.	TRBV5-6	TRBJ2-3	.	CASSSRGTDTQYF	TGTGCCAGCAGCTCCCGGGGCACAGATACGCAGTATTTT
.	TRBV10-2	TRBJ2-7	once	CASKGGQAYEQYF	TGCGCCAGCAAGGGAGGACAGGCCTACGAGCAGTACTTC
.	TRBV7-3	TRBJ2-1	.	CASRSSAGATYNEQFF	TGTGCCAGCAGATCCAGTGCAGGGGCGACCTACAATGAGCAGTTCTTC
.	TRBV19	TRBJ2-3	.	CATSPNPRQNTDTQYF	TGTGCCACTTCCCCCAACCCGAGACAAAACACAGATACGCAGTATTTT
.	TRBV7-3	TRBJ2-1	.	CASSSGGTPYNEQFF	TGTGCCAGCTCCTCGGGCGGGACCCCCTACAATGAGCAGTTCTTC
.	TRBV14	TRBJ1-1	once	CASSQERHQGTEAFF	TGTGCCAGCAGCCAAGAGAGACACCAGGGCACTGAAGCTTTCTTT
.	TRBV4-1	TRBJ1-1	once	CASSQEQRGKTEAFF	TGCGCCAGCAGCCAAGAGCAGCGGGGGAAGACTGAAGCTTTCTTT
.	TRBV6-5	TRBJ2-7	.	CASSGGFYEQYF	TGTGCCAGCAGCGGAGGATTCTACGAGCAGTACTTC
.	TRBV28	TRBJ1-5	.	CASSTGSNQPQHF	TGTGCCAGCAGTACGGGGAGCAATCAGCCCCAGCATTTT
.	TRBV19	TRBJ2-4	.	CASSIGPLLHREKEGIQYF	TGTGCCAGTAGTATTGGCCCCCTCCTACACCGGGAGAAGGAGGGCATTCAGTACTTC
TRBD2	TRBV14	TRBJ2-2	.	CASGTRRSGELFF	TGTGCCAGCGGGACTAGGAGGTCCGGGGAGCTGTTTTTT
TRBD1	TRBV28	TRBJ1-2	.	CASSSRTGSNYGYTF	TGTGCCAGCAGTTCTCGGACAGGGTCGAACTATGGCTACACCTTC
TRBD2	TRBV27	TRBJ2-3	.	CASSTLLAGVGDTQYF	TGTGCCAGCAGTACTCTCCTAGCGGGAGTGGGCGATACGCAGTATTTT
TRBD1	TRBV9	TRBJ2-2	.	CASSSLGTGLTGELFF	TGTGCCAGCAGCTCCCTCGGGACAGGGTTGACCGGGGAGCTGTTTTTT
TRBD1	TRBV18	TRBJ1-1	.	CASSPDRGRTEAFF	TGTGCCAGCTCGCCAGACAGGGGAAGAACTGAAGCTTTCTTT
.	TRBV19	TRBJ2-1	.	CASSIRGANYNEQFF	TGTGCCAGTAGTATACGGGGGGCGAACTACAATGAGCAGTTCTTC
TRBD2	TRBV4-1	TRBJ2-1	.	CASSPVGSGRDEQFF	TGCGCCAGCAGCCCAGTTGGTTCAGGGAGGGATGAGCAGTTCTTC
TRBD2	TRBV19	TRBJ2-1	.	CASTPSRLAGNNEQFF	TGTGCCAGTACCCCGTCTCGACTAGCGGGGAACAATGAGCAGTTCTTC
TRBD2	TRBV4-2	TRBJ2-5	.	CASSQDWTSGQETQYF	TGTGCCAGCAGCCAAGATTGGACTAGCGGCCAAGAGACCCAGTACTTC
TRBD1	TRBV19	TRBJ2-7	few	CASSTGTGLAYEQYF	TGTGCCAGTAGTACCGGGACAGGGCTAGCCTACGAGCAGTACTTC
TRBD2	TRBV10-2	TRBJ2-1	.	CASKETSGSNEQFF	TGCGCCAGCAAGGAGACTAGCGGGAGCAATGAGCAGTTCTTC
.	TRBV11-3	TRBJ2-1	.	CASSIPDLLVRNEQFF	TGTGCCAGCAGCATACCCGATCTCTTAGTAAGAAATGAGCAGTTCTTC
TRBD1	TRBV6-1	TRBJ2-1	.	CASSEGQGEGNEQFF	TGTGCCAGCAGTGAAGGACAGGGTGAGGGCAATGAGCAGTTCTTC
TRBD2	TRBV6-1	TRBJ2-7	.	CASWDSGSVTYEQYF	TGTGCCAGCTGGGATAGCGGGTCCGTGACCTACGAGCAGTACTTC
.	TRBV6-5	TRBJ2-1	once	CASRYDRSSYNEQFF	TGTGCCAGCAGATACGACAGGAGCTCCTACAATGAGCAGTTCTTC
.	TRBV11-2	TRBJ2-2	.	CASSPGATGELFF	TGTGCCAGCAGCCCAGGGGCGACCGGGGAGCTGTTTTTT
TRBD1	TRBV10-2	TRBJ1-1	.	CASRDPGQGARTEAFF	TGCGCCAGCAGAGATCCGGGACAGGGGGCGAGGACTGAAGCTTTCTTT
TRBD2	TRBV7-2	TRBJ2-7	.	CASSFSPSGTRHEQYF	TGTGCCAGCAGCTTCTCCCCTAGCGGGACACGTCACGAGCAGTACTTC